Included here is one T cell receptor (beta chain) sequence, with context. Its antigen is unidentified. The germline gene is not matched at one end of the junction; a read error may be the cause. The sample is drawn from a study of tumor and adjacent non-tumor tissue in lung cancer. Overall study findings and caveats: Significantly higher TCR diversity was found in tumor than normal lung.

TCRbeta libraries were built with three rounds of nested PCR, modified from ARM-PCR. TCRdb re-called the multiplex PCR reads through MiXCR, storing one row per CDR3 protein. The data hold about 80,000 distinct CDR3 sequences, with around 85% observed a single time. The CDR3 consists of 15 residues. Germline V gives CDR1 DFQATT, CDR2 SNEGSKA (reference sequence). This sample's RNA came from whole unsorted tissue. Sequences were obtained from lung tumor tissue. The receptor was derived from a woman between 45 and 60 years old with non-small cell lung cancer. The chain couples TRBV20-1 to TRBJ2-7; TRBD1 or TRBD2 may be the D gene (5 bases each). DNA for the CDR3: TGCAGTGCTAGACGTCTCCGGGACGCCTCCCCCGAGCTGTACTTT. Its translation is CSARRLRDASPELYF.